This TCR beta chain was captured in a study of identifying expanded T cells in peripheral blood. With regard to this clone: What it binds is not known.

Study-wide points: Clone count variance between roughly 2-week samples rose with total template count. Technical replicates showed about 1.1 changed clones; roughly two weeks approximately 16; four weeks 19.

The V end was cut by 0 bases, the J end by 12 bases, with 12 bases between. CDR1 is SGHDN, CDR2 FVKESK, per germline. This CDR3 spans 13 amino acids. Sequencing used immunoSEQ multiplex PCR; TCRdb keeps in-frame clones, though not all of them. This sample has approximately 80,000 clones; almost 85% occur once, and the top ten carry roughly 18%. During the collection period, no donor immune events like infections were recorded. The sequenced sample consisted of blood. J is TRBJ2-1 and V is TRBV14; maybe TRBD1 (6 bases). The TCR sequence derives from a person between 18 and 75 years old in good health. CDR3: CASSQDSQGRQFF. The CDR3 coding sequence is TGTGCCAGCAGCCAAGATTCTCAGGGGCGGCAGTTCTTC.